This section outlines one T cell receptor (beta chain) sequence together with its context. The antigen remains undetermined. These data are taken from a study of response to subunit inactivated influenza vaccine. Study-wide points: Only a handful of new T cells, the authors suggested, are recruited with each seasonal influenza vaccination.

TCRdb re-derived calls from the RT-PCR reads in MiXCR, one entry per CDR3 protein. This sample has about 700,000 distinct CDR3 sequences, with approximately 14% found just once. The source of this sequence is a man aged 45 to 65 who received an inactivated influenza vaccine. This specimen was PBMCs from blood, taken around 15 days before vaccination.

The CDR3 sequence is CASSPGTDGYTF. CDR3 in DNA: TGTGCCAGCAGCCCAGGGACAGATGGCTACACCTTC. The chain carries TRBV12-3 or TRBV12-4 and TRBJ1-2; TRBD1 matches at 7 bases. V gave up 6 bases and J gave up 6 bases; unmatched junction bases: 4. The CDR3 is made up of 12 amino acids.